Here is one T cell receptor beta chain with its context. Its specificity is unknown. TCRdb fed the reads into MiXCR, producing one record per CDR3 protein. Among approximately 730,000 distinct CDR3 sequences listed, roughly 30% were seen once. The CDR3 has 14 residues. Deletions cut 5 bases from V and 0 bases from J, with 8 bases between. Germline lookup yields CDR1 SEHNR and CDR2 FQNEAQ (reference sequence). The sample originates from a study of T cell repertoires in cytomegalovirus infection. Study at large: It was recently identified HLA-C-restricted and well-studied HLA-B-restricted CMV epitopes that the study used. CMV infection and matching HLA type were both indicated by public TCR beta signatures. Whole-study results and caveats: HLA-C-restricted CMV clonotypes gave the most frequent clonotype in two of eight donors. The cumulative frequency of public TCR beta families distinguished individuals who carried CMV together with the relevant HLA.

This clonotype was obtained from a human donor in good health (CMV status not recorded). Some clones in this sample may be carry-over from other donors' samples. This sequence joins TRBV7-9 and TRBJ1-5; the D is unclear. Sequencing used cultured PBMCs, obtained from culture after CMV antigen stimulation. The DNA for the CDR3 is TGTGCCAGCAGCGGCGAGGATAGCAATCAGCCCCAGCATTTT. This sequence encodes CASSGEDSNQPQHF.